The 9 T cell receptor beta chains below come from one sample, sequenced in a study of identical twins. Each CDR3 protein is one row after TCRdb ran MiXCR on the 5' RACE reads. The data contain hundreds of thousands of distinct CDR3 sequences, 10% to 15% of them singletons. The same data also went into a second study, on yellow fever vaccine responses in identical twins.

Sequenced input: PBMCs. All receptors come from a young woman in good health.

The chain uses TRBV6-4 and TRBJ1-5, with 7 bases lining up with TRBD1. Germline V gene sequence: CDR1 MRHNA, CDR2 SNTAGT. V gave up 2 bases and J gave up 0 bases; unmatched junction bases: 16. The CDR3 loop spans 20 amino acids. The CDR3 region has the DNA TGTGCCAGCAGTGACGTCTTCCAATTGGGACAGTCTATTAGCAATCAGCCCCAGCATTTT. It codes for CASSDVFQLGQSISNQPQHF.

The chain links TRBV25-1 to TRBJ2-1, with D perhaps TRBD1 (6 bases). CDR1 MGHDK and CDR2 SYGVNS come from the germline V gene. The CDR3 covers 15 residues. V dropped 3 bases and J dropped 13 bases, with 22 bases sitting between them. The CDR3 reads CASSDYGTSVEFQFF. The CDR3 nucleotides are TGTGCCAGCAGTGACTATGGGACATCGGTTGAGTTTCAGTTCTTC.

This clonotype turned up a few times. This chain uses TRBV12-3 or TRBV12-4 with TRBJ1-5; D is uncertain. V gave up 3 bases and J gave up 0 bases, with 12 bases separating them. The CDR3 contains 16 residues. Here the CDR3 reads CASSFGGSLSNQPQHF. DNA of the CDR3: TGTGCCAGCAGTTTTGGTGGGTCCCTTAGCAATCAGCCCCAGCATTTT.

In this sample, this clonotype turned up a few times. The chain is built from TRBV3-1 and TRBJ1-1, with TRBD1 identical over 9 bases. The CDR3 is 15 residues long. Per germline, CDR1 LGHDT and CDR2 YNNKEL (reference sequence). Trimming at V came to 1 base and at J to 1 base, leaving 1 base not matched to a gene. CDR3 amino acids: CASSQGDRANTEAFF. Written as DNA, the CDR3 is TGTGCCAGCAGCCAAGGGGACAGGGCGAACACTGAAGCTTTCTTT.

This clonotype was counted ten times or more. V and J are TRBV4-1 and TRBJ2-1; 8 bases map to TRBD1. The germline V gene encodes CDR1 MGHRA and CDR2 YSYEKL. The CDR3 has 14 amino acids. V trimming: 4 bases; J trimming: 7 bases; junction bases outside the gene matches: 6. CDR3 bases: TGCGCCAGCAGCCCGCGGACAGGGACGAATGAGCAGTTCTTC. Amino acid sequence: CASSPRTGTNEQFF.

The chain combines TRBV4-1 with TRBJ2-1, with a possible D match to TRBD2 (5 bases). Germline loops: CDR1 MGHRA, CDR2 YSYEKL. CDR3 length: 17 residues. V was pared by 0 bases and J by 6 bases, with 18 bases between. The CDR3 DNA follows: TGCGCCAGCAGCCAAGAGGTCTTCGTGGACTCATTCAATGAGCAGTTCTTC. Protein sequence: CASSQEVFVDSFNEQFF.

This clonotype was counted at least ten times. The V gene is TRBV12-3 or TRBV12-4, the J gene TRBJ1-2, with D possibly TRBD1 on 5 matching bases. CDR3 length: 15 residues. Trimming left V 5 bases short and J 7 bases short, with 20 bases between. The CDR3 reads CASSLGQGGYSGYTF. The CDR3 coding sequence is TGTGCCAGCAGTCTTGGTCAGGGTGGATACTCTGGCTACACCTTC.

The genes are TRBV2 and TRBJ1-1, with TRBD1 matching 8 bases. The CDR3 totals 17 residues. The V and J ends lost 3 bases and 4 bases, in that order; junction bases with no gene match: 13. In germline, CDR1 is SNHLY, CDR2 FYNNEI. CDR3 DNA sequence: TGTGCCAGCAGTGACCCCCACAGGGGGATAGTAGGCACTGAAGCTTTCTTT. Residues: CASSDPHRGIVGTEAFF.

This clonotype came up a few times. This chain joins TRBV18 and TRBJ2-5, with D possibly TRBD2 on 5 matching bases. The CDR3 is 13 amino acids. The V end lost 1 base, the J end lost 5 bases, and 8 bases lay between the germline ends. CDR1 KGHSH and CDR2 LQKENI come from the germline V gene. In DNA, the CDR3 is TGTGCCAGCTCACCACGGAGAGGGGAGACCCAGTACTTC. Amino acid sequence: CASSPRRGETQYF.